This record covers a single T cell receptor beta chain. Sequenced by immunoSEQ multiplex PCR; TCRdb stores in-frame clones only, minus some. The sample lists 250,000 to 300,000 clones; about 89% were seen once. This sample stems from a study of blood T cell repertoires in COVID-19. Germline lookup yields CDR1 SGHTA and CDR2 FQGTGA. V lost 0 bases and J lost 8, with 10 bases in between. The CDR3 consists of 13 residues. The rearrangement uses TRBV7-3 and TRBJ1-2; unclear D gene. Sequenced: peripheral blood. This TCR was sampled from a man in his fifties with acute or convalescent COVID-19. The CDR3 spells CASSLTREGGYTF. In DNA, the CDR3 is TGTGCCAGCAGCTTAACTCGGGAGGGAGGCTACACCTTC.